The TCR beta chain described here comes from a study of T cell responses to AZD1222 COVID-19 vaccine. As for the study in general: Investigators merged groups given second doses at roughly 4 or roughly 12 weeks.

The germline gives CDR1 MNHEY, CDR2 SVGAGI. The CDR3 covers 12 residues. Trimming removed 10 bases from V and 4 bases from J, with 11 bases in between. Concerning this clone: Its matching antigen is unknown.

Using immunoSEQ multiplex PCR, the repertoire was profiled, and TCRdb retains in-frame clones only, with some absent. The sample holds 150,000 to 200,000 clones, approximately 93% seen once. General study results and limits: At baseline, seropositivity was found in only 6 or 7 AZD1222 recipients. Variant regions that are unmutated are reportedly the target of nearly half of spike-specific TCRs. The donor cohort was predominantly white British with a female majority, and clonal diversity may have been underestimated.

This receptor was taken from an adult in good health. Sequenced material: peripheral blood, taken on day 0 of AZD1222 vaccination. The chain couples TRBV6-5 to TRBJ1-3, with D perhaps TRBD1 (5 bases). The CDR3 reads CATGTRGNTIYF. CDR3 in DNA: TGTGCCACCGGGACTAGGGGAAACACCATATATTTT.